This TCR beta chain was observed in a study of shared clonotypes between healthy human individuals. Regarding the study as a whole: Non-shared clonotypes had lower generation probabilities than those shared by all four donors. Although depth was large, rarefaction showed that sequencing of the sorted subsets was incomplete.

Germline loops: CDR1 SGHTA, CDR2 FQGTGA. V lost 1 base and J lost 0, with 10 bases in between. CDR3 length: 16 residues. Notes on this clone: The antigen remains unidentified.

In the authors' methods: Junction-only sequences without quality scores came from ImmunoSEQ, so filtering differed. TCRdb's copy holds only in-frame clones and misses some; the assay was immunoSEQ multiplex PCR. The V and J calls and clone size were taken over from that table, and D and trimming were inferred from the DNA. The data hold over a million clones, with around 75% observed a single time. This receptor was taken from a man aged 18 to 35 in good health. The chain carries TRBV7-3 and TRBJ1-3; no firm D call. The specimen was memory CD4+ T cells sorted from blood. The sample's subset: CD45RA-negative fraction. The CDR3 region is CASSLSGGFSGNTIYF. In DNA, the CDR3 is TGTGCCAGCAGCTTAAGCGGCGGATTCTCTGGAAACACCATATATTTT.